Following are 20 T cell receptor beta chains from one sample sequenced in a study of cytomegalovirus exposure and HLA in healthy donors. Clones were sequenced by immunoSEQ multiplex PCR, and TCRdb holds only the in-frame ones, with some missing. The sample consists of 200,000 or so clones, roughly 85% of them appearing once. Input material: PBMCs. Receptors were obtained from a woman under 30 in good health and CMV-seronegative.

This clone showed up just once. V and J are TRBV28 and TRBJ2-3, with D maybe TRBD2 (6 bases). Trimming cost V 6 bases and J 0 bases, with 16 bases left between them. The CDR3 consists of 16 residues. Per the germline V gene, CDR1 is MDHEN and CDR2 is SYDVKM. CDR3 region: CASSRAWGTSTDTQYF. The CDR3 DNA reads TGTGCCAGCAGCCGCGCTTGGGGGACTAGCACAGATACGCAGTATTTT.

The chain has TRBV2 and TRBJ2-7; tentative D call: TRBD1 (6 bases). This CDR3 contains 14 residues. Germline lookup yields CDR1 SNHLY and CDR2 FYNNEI. Trimming took off 6 bases at V and 5 bases at J, with 17 bases between the two ends. The CDR3 region has the DNA TGTGCCAGCAGCGCCCCCGACAGGCCCCACGAGCAGTACTTC. Encoded protein: CASSAPDRPHEQYF. Full variable domain (outside the CDR3, taken from reference TRBV2 and TRBJ2-7): EPEVTQTPSHQVTQMGQEVILRCVPISNHLYFYWYRQILGQKVEFLVSFYNNEISEKSEIFDDQFSVERPDGSNFTLKIRSTKLEDSAMYFCASSAPDRPHEQYFGPGTRLTVT.

The V call is TRBV10-1, the J call TRBJ1-5, with 10 bases that match TRBD1. V lost 5 bases, J lost 9 bases, and 10 bases stayed unmatched. Per germline, CDR1 WNHNN and CDR2 SYGVQD (reference sequence). The CDR3 contains 15 residues. The CDR3 loop is CASSHQGQGLWPQHF. The CDR3 nucleotides read TGCGCCAGCAGTCACCAGGGACAGGGGTTATGGCCCCAGCATTTT.

As to this clone: This specimen includes other DNA sequences encoding the same CDR3. The chain combines TRBV9 with TRBJ2-1; 7 nucleotides agree with TRBD2. Germline V CDR1 and CDR2: SGDLS, YYNGEE. Germline trimming cut 1 base from V and 3 bases from J; bases unmatched to any gene: 4. The CDR3 is 15 amino acids. DNA for the CDR3: TGTGCCAGCAGCGTAAGGGAGGGAAGCTACAATGAGCAGTTCTTC. Protein sequence: CASSVREGSYNEQFF.

The chain joins TRBV5-1 to TRBJ1-4; possibly TRBD1 for D (5 bases). The CDR3 totals 14 residues. Germline V lookup: CDR1 SGHRS, CDR2 YFSETQ. The ends were cut back, 4 bases at V and 3 bases at J, with 10 bases in the middle. CDR3 DNA: TGCGCCAGCAGCCGACAGAGCTCTAATGAAAAACTGTTTTTT. Its protein is CASSRQSSNEKLFF.

The V and J genes are TRBV2 and TRBJ2-2; 9 positions match TRBD2. The CDR3 is made up of 15 amino acids. J lost 6 bases, V lost 6 bases, and 8 bases had no gene match. CDR1 and CDR2 from the germline V gene are SNHLY and FYNNEI. CDR3 bases: TGTGCCAGCAGCCCCGACAGCGGGGGGTCCGGGGAGCTGTTTTTT. Translating gives CASSPDSGGSGELFF.

The gene calls are TRBV25-1 and TRBJ2-7; D is unclear. The CDR3 has 14 residues. Trimming cost V 4 bases and J 2 bases, with 12 bases left between them. The germline gives CDR1 MGHDK, CDR2 SYGVNS. CDR3 loop: CASSGKGSPYEQYF. CDR3 nucleotide sequence: TGTGCCAGCAGTGGAAAAGGGTCCCCCTACGAGCAGTACTTC.

The rearrangement joins TRBV19 to TRBJ1-5; D not resolved. The CDR3 runs to 16 residues. V was trimmed by 6 bases and J by 0 bases, leaving 15 bases between them. The germline CDR1 and CDR2 sequences are LNHDA and SQIVND (reference sequence). The CDR3 spells CASSLPWADSNQPQHF. The CDR3 DNA is TGTGCCAGTAGCCTACCTTGGGCGGATAGCAATCAGCCCCAGCATTTT.

CDR3 residues: CASSRQGGRFRAYEQYF. In DNA form, the CDR3 reads TGTGCCAGCAGCAGACAGGGGGGCAGGTTTAGGGCCTACGAGCAGTACTTC. The chain uses TRBV2 and TRBJ2-7; TRBD1 aligns across 9 bases. Germline V CDR1 and CDR2: SNHLY, FYNNEI. J gave up 2 bases and V 6 bases, and 14 bases lay outside the gene matches. The CDR3 is made up of 17 amino acids.

The rearrangement links TRBV30 to TRBJ2-1; a possible D gene is TRBD2 (7 bases). Trimming removed 5 bases from V and 7 bases from J, with 12 bases in between. This CDR3 is 12 amino acids long. CDR1 and CDR2 from the germline V gene are GTSNPN and SVGIG (reference sequence). The CDR3 loop is CAWRRGGNEQFF. The CDR3 coding sequence is TGTGCCTGGCGGAGGGGGGGGAATGAGCAGTTCTTC.

CDR3 amino acids: CASSLRWDRGGGGTNEKLFF. The CDR3 DNA sequence: TGTGCCAGCAGTTTACGCTGGGACAGGGGCGGAGGGGGAACTAATGAAAAACTGTTTTTT. The chain is built from TRBV27 and TRBJ1-4, with 10 bases fitting TRBD1. Germline lookup yields CDR1 MNHEY and CDR2 SMNVEV (reference sequence). With 2 bases clipped from V and 1 base from J, the junction kept 13 bases outside the gene matches. The CDR3 runs to 20 residues.

This clone was observed a few times. V and J are TRBV6-5 and TRBJ1-2; D is unclear. Trimming shortened V by 5 bases and J by 8 bases, and 12 bases separated the two germline ends. CDR3 length equals 12 residues. Germline loops: CDR1 MNHEY, CDR2 SVGAGI. The CDR3 DNA follows: TGTGCCAGCAGTAAGGGTTCGGACGGCTACACCTTC. It yields the protein CASSKGSDGYTF.

This rearrangement joins TRBV19 to TRBJ1-6; D not certain. The CDR3 runs to 14 residues. The V and J ends lost 10 bases and 0 bases respectively, with 10 bases between them. CDR1 LNHDA and CDR2 SQIVND come from the germline V gene (reference sequence). CDR3 DNA sequence: TGTGCCATCTCGGAGGGCTCCTATAATTCACCCCTCCACTTT. The encoded protein is CAISEGSYNSPLHF.

The chain uses TRBV27 and TRBJ1-1, with D uncertain. Germline V lookup: CDR1 MNHEY, CDR2 SMNVEV (reference sequence). V lost 6 bases and J 1 base, leaving 12 bases between the germline ends. This CDR3 is built from 14 residues. The CDR3 reads CASRTPGANTEAFF. The DNA for the CDR3 is TGTGCCAGCAGGACCCCGGGTGCGAACACTGAAGCTTTCTTT.

V usage is TRBV2 and J usage is TRBJ1-4, with D uncertain. Germline values: CDR1 SNHLY, CDR2 FYNNEI. This CDR3 is 13 amino acids long. V shed 8 bases and J shed 2 bases, with 9 bases lying between them. CDR3 region: CASSWATNEKLFF. In DNA form, the CDR3 reads TGTGCCAGCTCCTGGGCGACTAATGAAAAACTGTTTTTT.

The rearrangement links TRBV6-1 to TRBJ1-2; 8 bases match TRBD1. J was trimmed by 2 bases and V by 4 bases; bases with no gene match: 3. Germline loops: CDR1 MNHNS, CDR2 SASEGT. The CDR3 is made up of 14 amino acids. The CDR3 reads CASSGRTGNYGYTF. CDR3 coding DNA: TGTGCCAGCAGTGGACGGACAGGGAACTATGGCTACACCTTC.

This chain uses TRBV10-3 with TRBJ1-2; 9 nucleotides agree with TRBD1. Germline V gene data show CDR1 as ENHRY and CDR2 as SYGVKD. This CDR3 is 14 amino acids long. Losses at the gene ends were 0 bases for V and 8 bases for J; bases not matched to a gene: 4. CDR3 DNA: TGTGCCATCAGTGAGTCAAGGACAGGGGAAGGCTACACCTTC. This gives the protein CAISESRTGEGYTF.

This rearrangement joins TRBV5-1 to TRBJ1-5, with 8 nucleotides matching TRBD1. J was trimmed by 12 bases and V by 4 bases; bases with no gene match: 18. The CDR3 totals 16 residues. Germline V CDR1 and CDR2: SGHRS, YFSETQ. Here the CDR3 reads CASSRDPTGAGGGQHF. CDR3 nucleotide sequence: TGCGCCAGCAGCCGGGATCCGACAGGGGCTGGGGGCGGCCAGCATTTT. The whole variable domain, filled in from reference TRBV5-1 and TRBJ1-5, reads KAGVTQTPRYLIKTRGQQVTLSCSPISGHRSVSWYQQTPGQGLQFLFEYFSETQRNKGNFPGRFSGRQFSNSRSEMNVSTLELGDSALYLCASSRDPTGAGGGQHFGDGTRLSIL.

V is TRBV2 and J is TRBJ1-1, with D perhaps matching TRBD1 (6 bases). With 7 bases removed from V and 0 bases from J, the gap between germline ends came to 9 bases. Germline V CDR1 and CDR2: SNHLY, FYNNEI. This CDR3 spans 13 amino acids. The CDR3 DNA is TGTGCCAGCAATCAGGGGCTGAACACTGAAGCTTTCTTT. It specifies CASNQGLNTEAFF. Looking up the rest from reference TRBV2 and TRBJ1-1 gives the full variable domain: EPEVTQTPSHQVTQMGQEVILRCVPISNHLYFYWYRQILGQKVEFLVSFYNNEISEKSEIFDDQFSVERPDGSNFTLKIRSTKLEDSAMYFCASNQGLNTEAFFGQGTRLTVV.

The CDR3 coding sequence is TGTGCCAGCAAGGGGCAGTACACTGAAGCTTTCTTT. It translates to CASKGQYTEAFF. This chain joins TRBV6-5 and TRBJ1-1; perhaps TRBD1 as D (5 bases). The V gene lost 7 bases and the J gene lost 3 bases, with 9 bases spanning the gap. The CDR3 loop spans 12 amino acids. From germline, CDR1 is MNHEY and CDR2 SVGAGI.